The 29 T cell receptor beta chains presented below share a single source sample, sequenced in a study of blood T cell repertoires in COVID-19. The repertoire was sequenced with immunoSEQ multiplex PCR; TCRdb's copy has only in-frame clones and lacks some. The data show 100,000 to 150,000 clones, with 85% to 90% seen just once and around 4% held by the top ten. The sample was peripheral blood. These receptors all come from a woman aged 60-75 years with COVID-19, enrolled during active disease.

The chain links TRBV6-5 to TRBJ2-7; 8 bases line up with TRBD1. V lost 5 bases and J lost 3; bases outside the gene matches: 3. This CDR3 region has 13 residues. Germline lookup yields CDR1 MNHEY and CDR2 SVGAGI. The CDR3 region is CASSPGQDYEQYF. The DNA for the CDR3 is TGTGCCAGCAGTCCGGGACAGGACTACGAGCAGTACTTC.

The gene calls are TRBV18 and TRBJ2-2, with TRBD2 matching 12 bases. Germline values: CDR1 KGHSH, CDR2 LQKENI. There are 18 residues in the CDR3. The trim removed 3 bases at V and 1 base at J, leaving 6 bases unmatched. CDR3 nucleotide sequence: TGTGCCAGCTCACCTCGGGGACTAGCGGGTCAGAACACCGGGGAGCTGTTTTTT. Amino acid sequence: CASSPRGLAGQNTGELFF.

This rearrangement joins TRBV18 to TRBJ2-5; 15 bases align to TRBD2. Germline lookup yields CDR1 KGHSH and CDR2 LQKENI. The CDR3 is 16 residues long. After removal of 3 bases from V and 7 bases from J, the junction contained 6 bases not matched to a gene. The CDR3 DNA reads TGTGCCAGCTCACCGGGACTAGCGGGGGGCCTTAGGACCCAGTACTTC. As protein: CASSPGLAGGLRTQYF.

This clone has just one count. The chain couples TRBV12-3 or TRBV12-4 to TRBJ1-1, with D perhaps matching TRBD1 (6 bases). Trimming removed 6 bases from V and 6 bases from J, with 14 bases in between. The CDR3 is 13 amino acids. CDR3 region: CASRSQGKAEAFF. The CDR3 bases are TGTGCCAGCAGGTCTCAGGGGAAGGCTGAAGCTTTCTTT.

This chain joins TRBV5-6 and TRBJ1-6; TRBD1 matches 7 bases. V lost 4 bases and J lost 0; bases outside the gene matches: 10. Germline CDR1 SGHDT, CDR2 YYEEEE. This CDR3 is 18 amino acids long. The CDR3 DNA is TGTGCCAGCAGCGGTGACCTGGCAGGGGGCTCCTATAATTCACCCCTCCACTTT. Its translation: CASSGDLAGGSYNSPLHF.

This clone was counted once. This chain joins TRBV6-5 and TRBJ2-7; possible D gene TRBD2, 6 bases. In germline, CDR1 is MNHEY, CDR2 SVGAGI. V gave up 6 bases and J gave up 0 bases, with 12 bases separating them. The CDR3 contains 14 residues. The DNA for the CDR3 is TGTGCCAGCAGCTATGGGGGGAACTCCTACGAGCAGTACTTC. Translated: CASSYGGNSYEQYF.

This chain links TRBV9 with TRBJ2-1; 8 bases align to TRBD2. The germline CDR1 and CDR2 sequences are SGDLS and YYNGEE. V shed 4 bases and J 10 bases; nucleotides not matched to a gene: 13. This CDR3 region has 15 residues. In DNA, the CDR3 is TGTGCCAGCAGCCACACGGGGGGGGCCCCTGGCGAGCAGTTCTTC. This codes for CASSHTGGAPGEQFF.

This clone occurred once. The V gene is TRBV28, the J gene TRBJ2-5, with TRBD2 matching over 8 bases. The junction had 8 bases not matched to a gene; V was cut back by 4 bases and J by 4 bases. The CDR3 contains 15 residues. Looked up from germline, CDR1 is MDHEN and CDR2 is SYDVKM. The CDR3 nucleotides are TGTGCCAGCAGTTCGACGGGGGGGGCCAGAGAGACCCAGTACTTC. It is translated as CASSSTGGARETQYF.

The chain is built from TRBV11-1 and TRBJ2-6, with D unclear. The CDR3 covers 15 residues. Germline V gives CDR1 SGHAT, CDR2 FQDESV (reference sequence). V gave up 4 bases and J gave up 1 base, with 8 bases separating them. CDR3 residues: CASSSLASGANVLTF. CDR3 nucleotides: TGTGCCAGCAGCTCCTTAGCTTCTGGGGCCAACGTCCTGACTTTC.

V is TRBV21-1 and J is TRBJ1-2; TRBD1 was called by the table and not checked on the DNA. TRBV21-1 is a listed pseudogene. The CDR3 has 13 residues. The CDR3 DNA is TGTGCCAGCAGCAGAGGGACAGGGGATGGCTACACCTTC. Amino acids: CASSRGTGDGYTF.

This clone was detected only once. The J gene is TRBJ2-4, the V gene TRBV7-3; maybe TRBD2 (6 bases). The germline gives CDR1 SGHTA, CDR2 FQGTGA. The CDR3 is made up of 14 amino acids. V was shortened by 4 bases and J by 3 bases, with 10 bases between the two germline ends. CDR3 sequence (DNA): TGTGCCAGCAGCTCGCAGGGAGGCAAAAACATTCAGTACTTC. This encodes CASSSQGGKNIQYF.

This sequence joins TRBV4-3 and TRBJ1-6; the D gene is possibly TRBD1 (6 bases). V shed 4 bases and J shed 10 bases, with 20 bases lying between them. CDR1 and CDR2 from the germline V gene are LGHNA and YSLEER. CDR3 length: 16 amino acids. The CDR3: CASSPLTGKYGSPLHF. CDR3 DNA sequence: TGCGCCAGCAGCCCACTTACAGGGAAGTATGGCTCACCCCTCCACTTT.

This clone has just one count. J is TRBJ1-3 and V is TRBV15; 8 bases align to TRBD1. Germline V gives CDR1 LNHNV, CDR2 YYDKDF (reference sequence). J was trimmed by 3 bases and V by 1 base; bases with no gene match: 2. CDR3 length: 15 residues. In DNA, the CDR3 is TGTGCCACCAGCAGAGGCAGGGGGCGTGGAAACACCATATATTTT. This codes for CATSRGRGRGNTIYF.

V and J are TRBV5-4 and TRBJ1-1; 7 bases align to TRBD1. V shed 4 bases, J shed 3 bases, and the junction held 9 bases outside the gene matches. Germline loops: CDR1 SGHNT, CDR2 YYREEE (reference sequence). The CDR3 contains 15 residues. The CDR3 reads CASSTTRDRDTEAFF. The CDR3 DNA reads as TGTGCCAGCAGCACGACCCGGGACAGAGACACTGAAGCTTTCTTT.

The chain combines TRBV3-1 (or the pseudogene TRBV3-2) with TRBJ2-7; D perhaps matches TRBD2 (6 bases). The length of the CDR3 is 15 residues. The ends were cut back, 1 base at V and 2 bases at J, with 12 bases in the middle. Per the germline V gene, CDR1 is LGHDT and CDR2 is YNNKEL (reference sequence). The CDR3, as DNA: TGTGCCAGCAGCCAAGTAATGGGGGGACCCTACGAGCAGTACTTC. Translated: CASSQVMGGPYEQYF.

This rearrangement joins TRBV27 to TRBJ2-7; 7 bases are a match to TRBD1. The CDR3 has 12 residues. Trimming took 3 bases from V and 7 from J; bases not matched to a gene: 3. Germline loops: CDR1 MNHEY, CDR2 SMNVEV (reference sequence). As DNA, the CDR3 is TGTGCCAGCAGTTTTGCAGGGGGTGAGCAGTACTTC. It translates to CASSFAGGEQYF.

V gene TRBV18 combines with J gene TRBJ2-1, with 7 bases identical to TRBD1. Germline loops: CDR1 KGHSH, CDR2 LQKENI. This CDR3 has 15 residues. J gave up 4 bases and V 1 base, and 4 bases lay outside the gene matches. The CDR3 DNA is TGTGCCAGCTCACCACGTGGGACAGCTTACAATGAGCAGTTCTTC. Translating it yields CASSPRGTAYNEQFF.

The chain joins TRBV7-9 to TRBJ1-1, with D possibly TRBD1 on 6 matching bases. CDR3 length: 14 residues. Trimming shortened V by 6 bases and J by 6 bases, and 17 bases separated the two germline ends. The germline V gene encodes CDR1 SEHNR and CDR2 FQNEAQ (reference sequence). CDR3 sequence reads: CASSSWGGGPEAFF. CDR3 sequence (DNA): TGTGCCAGCAGTTCCTGGGGGGGCGGCCCTGAAGCTTTCTTT.

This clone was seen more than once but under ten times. The CDR3 reads CASGTRAFF. The CDR3, as DNA: TGTGCCAGCGGTACAAGAGCTTTCTTT. The chain links TRBV12-3 or TRBV12-4 to TRBJ1-1; D uncertain. Trimming removed 8 bases at V and 10 bases at J, with 8 bases between. The CDR3 spans 9 residues.

The CDR3 region has the DNA TGTGCCAGCAGCCAACCCTCCGACGGGGATCTAACAGATACGCAGTATTTT. It yields the protein CASSQPSDGDLTDTQYF. The chain combines TRBV7-3 with TRBJ2-3; perhaps TRBD2 as D (5 bases). Per germline, CDR1 SGHTA and CDR2 FQGTGA. The CDR3 consists of 17 residues. Trimming shortened V by 5 bases and J by 3 bases, and 21 bases separated the two germline ends.

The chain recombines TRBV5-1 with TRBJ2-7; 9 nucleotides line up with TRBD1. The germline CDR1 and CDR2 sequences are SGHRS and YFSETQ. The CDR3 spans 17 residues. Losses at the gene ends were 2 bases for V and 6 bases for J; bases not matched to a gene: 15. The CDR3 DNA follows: TGCGCCAGCAGCTTCCACAGGGGGCCTTTCCGGGCGGGCGAGCAGTACTTC. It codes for CASSFHRGPFRAGEQYF.

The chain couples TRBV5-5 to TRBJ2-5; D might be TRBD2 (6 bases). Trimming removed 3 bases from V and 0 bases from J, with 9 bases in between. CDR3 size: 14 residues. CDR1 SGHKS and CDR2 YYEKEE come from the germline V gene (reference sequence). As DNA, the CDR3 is TGTGCCAGCAGCTGGACTACCCACCAAGAGACCCAGTACTTC. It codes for CASSWTTHQETQYF.

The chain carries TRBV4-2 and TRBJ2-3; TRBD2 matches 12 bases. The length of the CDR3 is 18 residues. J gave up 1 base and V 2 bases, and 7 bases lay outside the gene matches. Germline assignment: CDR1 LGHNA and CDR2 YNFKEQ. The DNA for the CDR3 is TGTGCCAGCAGCCAATCATCCTCTAGCGGGGGGGGCACAGATACGCAGTATTTT. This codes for CASSQSSSSGGGTDTQYF.

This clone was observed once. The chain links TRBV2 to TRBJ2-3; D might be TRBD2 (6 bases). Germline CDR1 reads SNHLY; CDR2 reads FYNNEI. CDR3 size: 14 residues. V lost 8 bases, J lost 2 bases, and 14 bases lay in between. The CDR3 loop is CASGTDFYTDTQYF. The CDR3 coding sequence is TGTGCCAGCGGGACTGATTTTTACACAGATACGCAGTATTTT.

CDR3 sequence: CASSLGVNEGNFEKLFF. CDR3 nucleotides: TGCGCCAGCAGCTTGGGAGTTAACGAGGGTAATTTTGAAAAACTGTTTTTT. The chain has TRBV5-1 and TRBJ1-4, with D uncertain. Germline V gene data show CDR1 as SGHRS and CDR2 as YFSETQ. This CDR3 contains 17 residues. V lost 0 bases to trimming and J lost 7 bases, with 19 bases between them.

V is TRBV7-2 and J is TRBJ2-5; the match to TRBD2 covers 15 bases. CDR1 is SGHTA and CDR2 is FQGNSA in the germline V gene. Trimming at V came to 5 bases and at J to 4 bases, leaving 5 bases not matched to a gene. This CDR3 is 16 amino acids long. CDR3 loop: CASSPRTSGGVETQYF. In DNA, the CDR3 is TGTGCCAGCAGCCCCCGGACTAGCGGGGGGGTAGAGACCCAGTACTTC.

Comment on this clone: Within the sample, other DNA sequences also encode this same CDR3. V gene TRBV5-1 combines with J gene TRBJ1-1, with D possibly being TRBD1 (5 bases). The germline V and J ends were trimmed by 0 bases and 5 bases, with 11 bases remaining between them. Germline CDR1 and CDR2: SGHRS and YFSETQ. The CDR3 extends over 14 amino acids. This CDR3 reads CASSLVREGTEAFF. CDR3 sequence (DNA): TGCGCCAGCAGCTTGGTCAGGGAGGGTACTGAAGCTTTCTTT.

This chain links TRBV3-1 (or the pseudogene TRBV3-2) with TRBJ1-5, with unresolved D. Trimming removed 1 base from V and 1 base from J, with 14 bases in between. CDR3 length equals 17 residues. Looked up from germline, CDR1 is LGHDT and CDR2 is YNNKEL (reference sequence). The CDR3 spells CASSQGWALRSNQPQHF. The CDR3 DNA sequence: TGTGCCAGCAGCCAAGGCTGGGCGCTTAGGAGCAATCAGCCCCAGCATTTT.

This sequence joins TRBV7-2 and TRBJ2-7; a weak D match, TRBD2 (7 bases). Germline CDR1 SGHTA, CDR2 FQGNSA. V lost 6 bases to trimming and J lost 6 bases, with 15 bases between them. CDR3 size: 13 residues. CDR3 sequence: CASRLAGAVEQYF. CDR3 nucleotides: TGTGCCAGCAGATTGGCGGGGGCCGTCGAGCAGTACTTC.